These 30 T cell receptor beta chains were all obtained from the same sample, sequenced in a study of T cells in localized non-small cell lung cancer. Libraries were prepared by immunoSEQ multiplex PCR; TCRdb keeps only in-frame clonotypes and omits some of them. The table lists tens of thousands of clones, roughly 90% of them singletons, with around 20% in the top ten. The sequencing used peripheral blood, collected before any cancer treatment. Every receptor here comes from a man aged 35-69 years with stage I squamous cell lung carcinoma.

This chain uses TRBV11-2 with TRBJ1-4; 9 bases are a match to TRBD1. Trimming cost V 5 bases and J 12 bases; bases outside gene matches: 13. The length of the CDR3 is 15 residues. CDR1 and CDR2 from the germline V gene are SGHAT and FQNNGV. The CDR3 DNA reads as TGTGCCAGCAGCGACAAGGAGGGACAGGGCTCGGAACTGTTTTTT. This codes for CASSDKEGQGSELFF.

This chain uses TRBV19 with TRBJ2-1; D assignment may be TRBD1 or TRBD2 (5 bases each). The germline CDR1 and CDR2 sequences are LNHDA and SQIVND (reference sequence). The CDR3 has 16 amino acids. Trimming stripped 8 bases from V and 1 base from J, with 18 bases between. The CDR3 DNA follows: TGTGCCAGTGGTACAGCCGGGACGCGGTCCTACAATGAGCAGTTCTTC. Residues: CASGTAGTRSYNEQFF.

The chain links TRBV5-6 to TRBJ1-2; possibly TRBD1 for D (5 bases). The CDR3 extends over 18 amino acids. V dropped 4 bases and J dropped 1 base, with 23 bases sitting between them. Germline V lookup: CDR1 SGHDT, CDR2 YYEEEE. The CDR3 DNA sequence: TGTGCCAGCAGCCTACCCGACAGCCCGGGCACGATTAACTATGGCTACACCTTC. It translates to CASSLPDSPGTINYGYTF.

The chain combines TRBV21-1 with TRBJ1-1. TRBV21-1 is deemed a pseudogene. The CDR3 runs 11 residues. The CDR3, as DNA: TGTGCCAGCAGCAGAACCGGCAGAGCTTTCTTT. Translation: CASSRTGRAFF.

The V call is TRBV6-6, the J call TRBJ2-2; the D is unclear. The V and J ends lost 3 bases and 2 bases respectively, with 1 base between them. This CDR3 is built from 12 residues. Per germline, CDR1 MNHNY and CDR2 SVGAGI (reference sequence). CDR3 DNA sequence: TGTGCCAGCAGTTATAACACCGGGGAGCTGTTTTTT. This translates into CASSYNTGELFF.

V usage is TRBV15 and J usage is TRBJ1-5; a possible D gene is TRBD1 (6 bases). The CDR3 loop spans 15 amino acids. Trimming cost V 4 bases and J 6 bases, with 16 bases left between them. Germline CDR1 is LNHNV and CDR2 is YYDKDF (reference sequence). CDR3 protein: CATSIPGQRIQPQHF. Here the CDR3 DNA reads TGTGCCACCAGCATACCGGGACAAAGAATTCAGCCCCAGCATTTT.

This clone has only one observation. The V and J genes are TRBV5-4 and TRBJ2-7; either TRBD1 or TRBD2 may supply D (5 bases each). The CDR3 runs to 14 residues. Germline V gene lookup returns CDR1 SGHNT and CDR2 YYREEE (reference sequence). V was shortened by 4 bases and J by 0 bases, with 11 bases between the two germline ends. CDR3 DNA: TGTGCCAGCAGCCTGGGACCGAACTCCTACGAGCAGTACTTC. Translated, it gives CASSLGPNSYEQYF. Drawing the rest from reference TRBV5-4 and TRBJ2-7, the complete variable domain is ETGVTQSPTHLIKTRGQQVTLRCSSQSGHNTVSWYQQALGQGPQFIFQYYREEENGRGNFPPRFSGLQFPNYSSELNVNALELDDSALYLCASSLGPNSYEQYFGPGTRLTVT.

This sequence joins TRBV29-1 and TRBJ1-3, with TRBD1 matching 12 bases. Germline-derived CDR1 and CDR2 are SQVTM and ANQGSEA. Trimming cost V 4 bases and J 2 bases; bases outside gene matches: 0. This CDR3 is 14 amino acids long. CDR3 nucleotide sequence: TGCAGCGTTGGGGACAGGGGGCCTGGAAACACCATATATTTT. Translating gives CSVGDRGPGNTIYF.

The chain recombines TRBV27 with TRBJ1-2; a weak D match, TRBD1 (5 bases). The germline CDR1 and CDR2 sequences are MNHEY and SMNVEV (reference sequence). V lost 4 bases, J lost 8 bases, and 11 bases lay in between. The CDR3 runs 12 residues. CDR3 DNA: TGTGCCAGCAGTTCTTACAGGTCAGGCTACACCTTC. It is translated as CASSSYRSGYTF.

The J gene is TRBJ1-4, the V gene TRBV25-1; D may be TRBD1 (6 bases). The V and J ends lost 6 bases and 3 bases respectively, with 11 bases between them. CDR3 size: 14 residues. CDR1 and CDR2 (germline): MGHDK, SYGVNS. This CDR3 is CASRDHRANEKLFF. The DNA of the CDR3 is TGTGCCAGCAGGGACCACAGGGCTAATGAAAAACTGTTTTTT. Filled out from reference TRBV25-1 and TRBJ1-4, the complete variable domain reads EADIYQTPRYLVIGTGKKITLECSQTMGHDKMYWYQQDPGMELHLIHYSYGVNSTEKGDLSSESTVSRIRTEHFPLTLESARPSHTSQYLCASRDHRANEKLFFGSGTQLSVL.

The chain uses TRBV5-1 and TRBJ2-3; D possibly corresponds to TRBD2 (6 bases). The germline gives CDR1 SGHRS, CDR2 YFSETQ. Trimming left V 4 bases short and J 5 bases short, with 14 bases between. The length of the CDR3 is 14 residues. CDR3 sequence reads: CASSPKDYEDTQYF. The CDR3 coding sequence is TGCGCCAGCAGCCCGAAGGACTATGAAGATACGCAGTATTTT.

The chain carries TRBV11-2 and TRBJ1-5, with D hard to call. Trimming pared 4 bases from V and 7 bases from J, leaving 11 bases between. Germline lookup yields CDR1 SGHAT and CDR2 FQNNGV. The CDR3 is made up of 13 amino acids. The CDR3 loop is CASSSRASQPQHF. The CDR3 DNA is TGTGCCAGCAGCTCTAGGGCTTCCCAGCCCCAGCATTTT.

This chain joins TRBV11-2 and TRBJ2-7; 8 bases map to TRBD2. The V gene's germline CDR1 is SGHAT and CDR2 FQNNGV. The CDR3 contains 16 residues. V shed 1 base, J shed 2 bases, and the junction held 7 bases outside the gene matches. The CDR3 coding sequence is TGTGCCAGCAGCTTAGCGGTCGGGAGGGTCGCCTACGAGCAGTACTTC. Protein product: CASSLAVGRVAYEQYF.

The V and J genes are TRBV7-9 and TRBJ2-2, with D maybe TRBD1 (5 bases). The CDR3 totals 15 residues. Trimming shortened V by 2 bases and J by 6 bases, and 13 bases separated the two germline ends. Germline V gene lookup returns CDR1 SEHNR and CDR2 FQNEAQ (reference sequence). CDR3 nucleotides: TGTGCCAGCAGCTTACCCCAGGGCGGCTCCGGGGAGCTGTTTTTT. Its protein product is CASSLPQGGSGELFF.

V and J are TRBV7-2 and TRBJ2-7, with 9 bases aligning to TRBD2. Looked up from germline, CDR1 is SGHTA and CDR2 is FQGNSA. This CDR3 is 15 amino acids long. V lost 1 base and J lost 6; bases outside the gene matches: 7. CDR3 sequence: CASSLEVGSGSEQYF. DNA for the CDR3: TGTGCCAGCAGCTTAGAAGTGGGTAGCGGGAGCGAGCAGTACTTC.

The V gene is TRBV5-8, the J gene TRBJ1-5; TRBD1 is a possible D gene (6 bases). Germline values: CDR1 SGHTS, CDR2 YDEGEE. Trimming took 6 bases from V and 9 from J, leaving 28 bases between them. The CDR3 loop spans 17 amino acids. CDR3 protein: CASIGARGRTGKGPQHF. The CDR3 DNA is TGTGCCAGCATAGGTGCCCGAGGACGAACAGGGAAGGGGCCCCAGCATTTT.

The chain recombines TRBV5-1 with TRBJ1-2; D remains ambiguous. There are 14 residues in the CDR3. The ends were cut back, 0 bases at V and 0 bases at J, with 6 bases in the middle. CDR1 SGHRS and CDR2 YFSETQ come from the germline V gene. CDR3 coding DNA: TGCGCCAGCAGCTTGGGTTGGTCTAACTATGGCTACACCTTC. Its protein product is CASSLGWSNYGYTF.

V is TRBV19 and J is TRBJ1-5; maybe TRBD1 (5 bases). The CDR3 runs to 16 residues. Looked up from germline, CDR1 is LNHDA and CDR2 is SQIVND (reference sequence). V lost 8 bases to trimming and J lost 6 bases, with 23 bases between them. Here the CDR3 DNA reads TGTGCCAGTGGAACACCGGGACGTCAAGGTTCTCAGCCCCAGCATTTT. It is translated as CASGTPGRQGSQPQHF. Filled out from reference TRBV19 and TRBJ1-5, the complete variable domain reads DGGITQSPKYLFRKEGQNVTLSCEQNLNHDAMYWYRQDPGQGLRLIYYSQIVNDFQKGDIAEGYSVSREKKESFPLTVTSAQKNPTAFYLCASGTPGRQGSQPQHFGDGTRLSIL.

The rearrangement links TRBV27 to TRBJ2-7; no clear D. Trimming took 5 bases from V and 9 from J, leaving 17 bases between them. The V gene's germline CDR1 is MNHEY and CDR2 SMNVEV (reference sequence). CDR3 size: 13 residues. The CDR3: CASSPPGRLGQYF. CDR3 in DNA: TGTGCCAGCAGTCCCCCCGGGCGACTCGGGCAGTACTTC.

CDR3 region: CASSQVETRHRNEQFF. The CDR3, as DNA: TGTGCCAGCAGCCAAGTTGAGACTAGGCATAGGAATGAGCAGTTCTTC. The chain joins TRBV14 to TRBJ2-1, with a tentative D call TRBD2 (6 bases). V shed 1 base and J shed 7 bases, with 17 bases lying between them. This CDR3 contains 16 residues. CDR1 SGHDN and CDR2 FVKESK come from the germline V gene.

The V and J genes are TRBV7-2 and TRBJ1-2; D is uncertain. There are 15 residues in the CDR3. Trimming cost V 4 bases and J 4 bases, with 16 bases left between them. CDR1 and CDR2 from the germline V gene are SGHTA and FQGNSA. The CDR3 reads CASSYSGPSTYGYTF. For the CDR3, the DNA is TGTGCCAGCAGCTACTCTGGACCGTCGACCTATGGCTACACCTTC.

The chain uses TRBV5-4 and TRBJ1-5, with D perhaps matching TRBD1 (6 bases). The length of the CDR3 is 16 residues. Germline assignment: CDR1 SGHNT and CDR2 YYREEE (reference sequence). Trimming took off 0 bases at V and 0 bases at J, with 10 bases between the two ends. This CDR3 is CASSLGGPDSNQPQHF. The DNA of the CDR3 is TGTGCCAGCAGCTTGGGGGGGCCCGATAGCAATCAGCCCCAGCATTTT.

The chain recombines TRBV18 with TRBJ1-1, with unresolved D. The CDR3 covers 11 residues. Trimming cost V 2 bases and J 5 bases, with 3 bases left between them. Germline V CDR1 and CDR2: KGHSH, LQKENI. The CDR3 DNA follows: TGTGCCAGCTCACCAGAGACTGAAGCTTTCTTT. Translated: CASSPETEAFF.

J is TRBJ1-2 and V is TRBV6-5; 8 bases are a match to TRBD1. Germline values: CDR1 MNHEY, CDR2 SVGAGI. The CDR3 is made up of 15 amino acids. The V gene end was trimmed by 6 bases and the J gene end by 1 base; junction bases not matched to a gene: 7. The CDR3 reads CASSSGTGVNYGYTF. In DNA, the CDR3 is TGTGCCAGCAGCAGCGGGACAGGAGTTAACTATGGCTACACCTTC.

The chain has TRBV5-1 and TRBJ2-7, with a weak D call TRBD2 (6 bases). Per the germline V gene, CDR1 is SGHRS and CDR2 is YFSETQ. This CDR3 region has 15 residues. V shed 0 bases and J shed 6 bases, with 16 bases lying between them. The CDR3 bases are TGCGCCAGCAGCTTGGAGACTAGTTGGTCCAGCGAGCAGTACTTC. Amino acids: CASSLETSWSSEQYF.

CDR3 in amino acids: CASSLQGQVSTEAFF. CDR3 DNA: TGTGCCAGCAGTTTGCAGGGACAGGTAAGCACTGAAGCTTTCTTT. The chain is built from TRBV5-5 and TRBJ1-1, with 8 positions matching TRBD1. J gave up 4 bases and V 5 bases, and 10 bases lay outside the gene matches. From germline, CDR1 is SGHKS and CDR2 YYEKEE (reference sequence). The CDR3 runs to 15 residues.

The chain is built from TRBV10-2 and TRBJ2-5; perhaps TRBD2 as D (6 bases). Germline CDR1 WSHSY, CDR2 SAAADI. This CDR3 contains 13 residues. V lost 8 bases to trimming and J lost 7 bases, with 17 bases between them. The CDR3 loop reads CASQARGGRTQYF. CDR3 sequence (DNA): TGCGCCAGCCAGGCCCGCGGAGGGAGGACCCAGTACTTC.

The chain recombines TRBV27 with TRBJ2-5; D ambiguous. The CDR3 is made up of 15 amino acids. Trimming took 1 base from V and 1 from J, leaving 10 bases between them. Germline V gives CDR1 MNHEY, CDR2 SMNVEV (reference sequence). In nucleotides, the CDR3 is TGTGCCAGCAGTTTATTCGGCAGCTTCCAAGAGACCCAGTACTTC. Translation gives CASSLFGSFQETQYF.

This rearrangement joins TRBV11-2 to TRBJ2-7; D is uncertain. Germline loops: CDR1 SGHAT, CDR2 FQNNGV. CDR3 size: 13 residues. Trimming shortened V by 1 base and J by 1 base, and 5 bases separated the two germline ends. The CDR3 bases are TGTGCCAGCAGCTTAGGCACGTCCTACGAGCAGTACTTC. This translates into CASSLGTSYEQYF.

The chain carries TRBV19 and TRBJ2-1; D remains unclear. V was cut by 5 bases and J by 7 bases, with 12 bases left in between. In germline, CDR1 is LNHDA, CDR2 SQIVND (reference sequence). The CDR3 is 13 residues long. CDR3 protein: CASSSVLGNEQFF. The CDR3 DNA is TGTGCCAGTAGTTCCGTGCTAGGGAATGAGCAGTTCTTC. The full variable domain, rest sourced from reference TRBV19 and TRBJ2-1, is DGGITQSPKYLFRKEGQNVTLSCEQNLNHDAMYWYRQDPGQGLRLIYYSQIVNDFQKGDIAEGYSVSREKKESFPLTVTSAQKNPTAFYLCASSSVLGNEQFFGPGTRLTVL.